The present entry profiles one T cell receptor (beta chain) with its context. Its antigen remains unknown. The sample is drawn from a study of T cell responses to AZD1222 COVID-19 vaccine. Sequenced by immunoSEQ multiplex PCR; TCRdb stores in-frame clones only, minus some. The sample records about 150,000 clones, about 90% being singletons. Study-level findings and limits: Clonal diversity may have been underestimated, and the donors were mostly white British, with more females than males. Per reports, nearly half of all spike-specific TCRs target regions that are unmutated in variants.

The CDR3 covers 15 residues. Trimming cost V 3 bases and J 7 bases; bases outside gene matches: 9. The V gene's germline CDR1 is SGHTA and CDR2 FQGTGA. The sample was peripheral blood, taken 28 days after the second AZD1222 dose. This clonotype was obtained from an adult who received the AZD1222 COVID-19 vaccine. The chain has TRBV7-3 and TRBJ2-1; 7 bases map to TRBD1. CDR3: CASSLRGQPANEQFF. In nucleotides, the CDR3 is TGTGCCAGCAGCTTGAGGGGACAGCCTGCTAATGAGCAGTTCTTC. The full variable domain, completed using reference TRBV7-3 and TRBJ2-1, is GAGVSQTPSNKVTEKGKYVELRCDPISGHTALYWYRQSLGQGPEFLIYFQGTGAADDSGLPNDRFFAVRPEGSVSTLKIQRTERGDSAVYLCASSLRGQPANEQFFGPGTRLTVL.